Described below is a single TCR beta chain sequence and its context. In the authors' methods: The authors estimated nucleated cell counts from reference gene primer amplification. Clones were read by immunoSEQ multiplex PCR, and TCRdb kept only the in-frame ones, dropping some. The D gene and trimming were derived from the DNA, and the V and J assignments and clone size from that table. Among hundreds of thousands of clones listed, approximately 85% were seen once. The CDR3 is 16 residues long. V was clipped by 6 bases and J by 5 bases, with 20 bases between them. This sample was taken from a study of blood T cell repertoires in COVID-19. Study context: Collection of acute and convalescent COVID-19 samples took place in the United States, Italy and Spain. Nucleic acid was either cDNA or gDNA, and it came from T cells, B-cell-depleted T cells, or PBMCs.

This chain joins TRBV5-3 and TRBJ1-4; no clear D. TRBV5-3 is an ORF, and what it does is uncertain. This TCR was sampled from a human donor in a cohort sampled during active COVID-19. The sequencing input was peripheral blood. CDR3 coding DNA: TGTGCCAGAAAAGGCGACGGAGTACACGGGAATGAAAAACTGTTTTTT. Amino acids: CARKGDGVHGNEKLFF.